The clone carrying this T cell receptor beta chain appeared many times. TCRdb re-analysed the 5' RACE reads in MiXCR, keeping a single row per CDR3 protein. Of under 40,000 distinct CDR3 sequences in the sample, about 13% were seen once. V was trimmed by 5 bases and J by 2 bases, leaving 20 bases between them. The CDR3 extends over 17 amino acids. The sample is drawn from a study of neurological immune-mediated disorders. The time point was: longitudinal time-point 2. This TCR was sampled from a woman between 40 and 50 years old in good health. The sample comprised PBMCs. The rearrangement joins TRBV12-3 or TRBV12-4 to TRBJ2-3, with a weak D call TRBD1 (6 bases). CDR3: CASSPLNRVRDTDTQYF. The CDR3 coding sequence is TGTGCCAGCAGTCCCCTCAACAGGGTGAGGGACACAGATACGCAGTATTTT.